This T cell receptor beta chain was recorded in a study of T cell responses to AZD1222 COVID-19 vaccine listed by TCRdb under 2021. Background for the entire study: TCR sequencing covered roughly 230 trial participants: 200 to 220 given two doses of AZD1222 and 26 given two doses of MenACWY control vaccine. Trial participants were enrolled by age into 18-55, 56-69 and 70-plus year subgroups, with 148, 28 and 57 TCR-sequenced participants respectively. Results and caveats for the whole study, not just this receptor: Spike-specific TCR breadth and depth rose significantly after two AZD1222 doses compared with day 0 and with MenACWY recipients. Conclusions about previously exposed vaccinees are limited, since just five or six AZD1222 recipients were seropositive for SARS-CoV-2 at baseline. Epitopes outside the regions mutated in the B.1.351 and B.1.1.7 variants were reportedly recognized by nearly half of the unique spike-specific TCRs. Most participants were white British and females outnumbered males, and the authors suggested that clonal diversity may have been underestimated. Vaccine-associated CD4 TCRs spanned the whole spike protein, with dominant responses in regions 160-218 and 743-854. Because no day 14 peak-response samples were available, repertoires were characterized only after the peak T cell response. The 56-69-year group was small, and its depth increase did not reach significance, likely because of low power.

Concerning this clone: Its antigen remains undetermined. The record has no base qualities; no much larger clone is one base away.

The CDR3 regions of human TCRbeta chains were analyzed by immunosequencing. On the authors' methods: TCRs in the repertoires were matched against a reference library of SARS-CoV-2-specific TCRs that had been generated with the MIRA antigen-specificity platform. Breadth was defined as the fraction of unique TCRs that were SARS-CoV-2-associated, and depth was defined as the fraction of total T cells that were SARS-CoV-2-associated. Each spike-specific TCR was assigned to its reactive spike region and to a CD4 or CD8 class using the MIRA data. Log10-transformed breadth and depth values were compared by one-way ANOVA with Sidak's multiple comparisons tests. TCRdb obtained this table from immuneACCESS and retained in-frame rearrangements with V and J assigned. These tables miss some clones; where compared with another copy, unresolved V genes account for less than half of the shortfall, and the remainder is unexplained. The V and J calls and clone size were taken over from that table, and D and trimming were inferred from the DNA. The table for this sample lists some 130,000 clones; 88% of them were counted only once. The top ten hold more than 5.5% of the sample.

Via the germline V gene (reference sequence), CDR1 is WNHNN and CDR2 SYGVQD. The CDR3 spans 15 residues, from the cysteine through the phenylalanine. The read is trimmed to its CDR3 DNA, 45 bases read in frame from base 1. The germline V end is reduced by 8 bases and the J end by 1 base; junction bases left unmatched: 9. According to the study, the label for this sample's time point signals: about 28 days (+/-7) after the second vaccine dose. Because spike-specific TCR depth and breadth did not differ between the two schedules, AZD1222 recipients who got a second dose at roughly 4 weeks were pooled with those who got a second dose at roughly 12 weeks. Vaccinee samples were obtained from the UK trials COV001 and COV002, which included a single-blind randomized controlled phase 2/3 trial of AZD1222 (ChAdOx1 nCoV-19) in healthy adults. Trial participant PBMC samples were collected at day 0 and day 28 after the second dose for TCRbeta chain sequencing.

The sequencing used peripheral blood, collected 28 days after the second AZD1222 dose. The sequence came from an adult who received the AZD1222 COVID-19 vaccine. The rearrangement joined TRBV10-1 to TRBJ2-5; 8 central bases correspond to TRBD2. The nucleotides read TGCGCCAGCGGGGTTAGCGGGGTAATCCAAGAGACCCAGTACTTC. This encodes CASGVSGVIQETQYF.